Below, one TCR beta chain is given with its context. No cognate antigen has been identified for it. No much larger clone exists at a distance of one base, and base qualities are not known. These data originate in a study of CD4 T cells in relation to SARS-CoV-2 and coronaviruses (dated by TCRdb to about 2021). Context from the whole study: In the ViraFEST assay, PBMCs were cultured with antigen for less than eleven days, after which TCR beta CDR3s were sequenced to identify clonal expansions specific to the antigen. An HIV-1 Nef peptide pool or a culture without peptide was used as the negative reference condition. Patient-derived lymphoblastoid cell lines were used to map the HLA restriction of shared crossreactive spike epitopes. At the level of individual TCR clonotypes, the study measured memory CD4+ T cell crossreactivity between SARS-CoV-2 spike protein and common cold coronavirus spike proteins. Samples from three pre-COVID donors and the naive versus memory experiments were sequenced with the Adaptive Biotechnologies TCR-sequencing kit; other data were Illumina-based. For other donors in the study, expansion assays were sequenced with a different, Illumina-based TCR-beta assay.

To prepare the library, the immunoSEQ multiplex PCR assay was applied. The original pipeline was this. During preprocessing, nonproductive sequences were removed, along with CDR3s that did not begin with C, did not end with F or W, or were shorter than 7 amino acids. Antigen-specific clonotypes were called with the MANAFEST web app, based on expansion relative to reference and other culture wells. A clone counted as positive if significantly expanded in 2 of 3 replicate wells versus the reference culture at FDR below 0.05. Positive clones also required significant expansion versus all other tandem wells and an odds ratio above 5. CDR3 homology was quantified as pairwise Levenshtein distance, calculated with the stringdist R package after three terminal residues were trimmed from each end. Not all clones reach the TCRdb copy of this immuneACCESS table, which keeps in-frame sequences only. Checked studies attribute under half of the gap to unresolved V genes and leave the rest unexplained. V, J and clone size derive from that table, while D and trimming were established from the DNA sequence. In all, the sample holds just over 25,000 clones, and roughly 82% of those were seen once. More than 9% of the sample belongs to the ten largest clones.

Results and caveats for the whole study, not just this receptor: Compared with monoreactive clones, crossreactive clones had significantly weaker SARS-CoV-2-driven expansion, a result consistent with antigenic imprinting. About 65% of donors had memory CD4+ clonotypes that crossrecognized SARS-CoV-2 and at least one common cold coronavirus spike. Small numbers of patients and of tested TCRs limited the study. Because no donor provided both pre-pandemic and post-infection samples, tracing the source of pre-existing responses was limited. Crossreactivity analysis centred on spike protein, so crossreactivity against other viral proteins was not assessed.

CD4+ T cells from unexposed donors were collected before the COVID-19 pandemic (2011-2018). After approximately eleven days of culture, CD4+ T cells were isolated with the EasySep CD4+ T cell isolation kit. As cell numbers permitted, CD4+ T cells from unexposed donors were tested for reactivity to SARS-CoV-2 S and N and to four common cold coronavirus spike pools. PBMCs were cultured at a few million per well in IMDM supplemented with 5% human AB serum and roughly 10 IU/ml IL-2. Half of the culture medium was replaced with fresh IL-2-containing medium on days 3 and 7. In general, every peptide culture condition was set up in three replicate wells. The leukapheresis product used for the unexposed donors was purchased from a commercial source. PBMCs were isolated from leukapheresis product or whole blood by Ficoll-Paque PLUS gradient centrifugation. PBMCs were either cryopreserved at -140 degrees C or used fresh in the expansion assay. The QIAamp Micro DNA Kit was used to extract genomic DNA from the CD4+ T cells.

V gives up 4 bases and J gives up 7 bases, and the segment between their germline ends measures 25 bases. The CDR3 runs 17 residues from the cysteine to the phenylalanine. The sequence is cut down to CDR3 DNA, 51 bases in frame from base 1. CDR1 and CDR2 are read off the germline V gene as SGHVS and FNYEAQ. This sequence was found in a human donor in good health. The source material was CD4+ T cells from PBMCs, cultured in vitro. The rearranged segments are TRBV7-6 and TRBJ1-2; the D gene is perhaps TRBD1, on 5 matching bases. The sequence in DNA is TGTGCCAGCAGCTCCCTACAGTGGGCAGGGCGTTCCTCTGGCTACACCTTC. This yields the protein CASSSLQWAGRSSGYTF.